Following are 10 T cell receptor beta chains from one sample sequenced in a study of blood T cell repertoires in COVID-19. Libraries were prepared by immunoSEQ multiplex PCR; TCRdb keeps only in-frame clonotypes and omits some of them. The sample consists of some 250,000 clones, about 86% of them appearing once. The sequenced sample was peripheral blood. The receptor set was obtained from a woman aged 30 to 39 with COVID-19, enrolled during active disease.

CDR3 protein: CASSAPAGGTNTGELFF. The CDR3 coding sequence is TGTGCCAGCAGTGCCCCAGCGGGGGGCACGAACACCGGGGAGCTGTTTTTT. The V gene is TRBV6-1, the J gene TRBJ2-2, with 9 bases aligning to TRBD2. V was clipped by 4 bases and J by 0 bases; unmatched bases: 6. Germline CDR1 is MNHNS and CDR2 is SASEGT. The CDR3 consists of 17 residues.

The V gene is TRBV7-9, the J gene TRBJ1-1, with D unclear. Trimming took 6 bases from V and 0 from J, leaving 8 bases between them. The germline V gene has CDR1 SEHNR and CDR2 FQNEAQ (reference sequence). This CDR3 region has 13 residues. The DNA for the CDR3 is TGTGCCAGCAGTTACAGCCTGAACACTGAAGCTTTCTTT. Protein: CASSYSLNTEAFF.

In DNA, the CDR3 is TGTGCCAGCAGCCCCCATACGATCGGGACTGCCAGTGTGGAGACCCAGTACTTC. Amino acid sequence: CASSPHTIGTASVETQYF. The chain combines TRBV7-9 with TRBJ2-5, with D possibly TRBD2 on 6 matching bases. The CDR3 contains 18 residues. Trimming removed 5 bases at V and 5 bases at J, with 27 bases between. The germline V gene has CDR1 SEHNR and CDR2 FQNEAQ (reference sequence).

J is TRBJ1-3 and V is TRBV5-1; D unresolved. The CDR3 totals 14 residues. Trimming shortened V by 4 bases and J by 0 bases, and 8 bases separated the two germline ends. CDR1 and CDR2 (germline): SGHRS, YFSETQ. In DNA, the CDR3 is TGCGCCAGCAGCGTCGGTTTCTCTGGAAACACCATATATTTT. Residues: CASSVGFSGNTIYF.

V is TRBV2 and J is TRBJ1-1; the D is unclear. The V gene's germline CDR1 is SNHLY and CDR2 FYNNEI. CDR3 length equals 13 residues. Trimming pared 2 bases from V and 0 bases from J, leaving 4 bases between. The CDR3 region is CASSELMNTEAFF. The CDR3 region has the DNA TGTGCCAGCAGTGAACTAATGAACACTGAAGCTTTCTTT.

This rearrangement joins TRBV15 to TRBJ2-7; D is possibly TRBD2 (6 bases). The CDR3 runs 14 residues. Trimming pared 5 bases from V and 4 bases from J, leaving 15 bases between. Germline-derived CDR1 and CDR2 are LNHNV and YYDKDF (reference sequence). This chain's CDR3 is CATSAHGRIYEQYF. As DNA, the CDR3 is TGTGCCACCAGCGCTCACGGGAGAATATACGAGCAGTACTTC.

This rearrangement joins TRBV28 to TRBJ1-6, with TRBD1 identical over 8 bases. From germline, CDR1 is MDHEN and CDR2 SYDVKM. The CDR3 runs to 13 residues. After removal of 10 bases from V and 7 bases from J, the junction contained 6 bases not matched to a gene. CDR3 sequence: CATNRGENSPLHF. For the CDR3, the DNA is TGTGCCACCAACAGGGGGGAAAATTCACCCCTCCACTTT.

DNA of the CDR3: TGTGCCAGTAGTATGACTAGCACTTCAACAGATACGCAGTATTTT. Protein sequence: CASSMTSTSTDTQYF. The chain employs TRBV19 and TRBJ2-3; TRBD2 aligns across 7 bases. J was trimmed by 3 bases and V by 3 bases; bases with no gene match: 6. CDR1 is LNHDA, CDR2 SQIVND, per germline (reference sequence). The CDR3 has 15 residues.

The gene calls are TRBV6-1 and TRBJ1-2; 7 bases align to TRBD1. After removal of 0 bases from V and 5 bases from J, the junction contained 9 bases not matched to a gene. The CDR3 runs to 16 residues. CDR1 MNHNS and CDR2 SASEGT come from the germline V gene. The CDR3, as DNA: TGTGCCAGCAGTGAAGCTAGACCGGGACAGTCATATGGCTACACCTTC. It is translated as CASSEARPGQSYGYTF.

There are a few counts of this clone. The CDR3 bases are TGTGCCAGCAGCTGGAGCGTTAACTATGGCTACACCTTC. Its protein product is CASSWSVNYGYTF. The rearrangement joins TRBV7-8 to TRBJ1-2, with D hard to call. This CDR3 contains 13 residues. V was shortened by 4 bases and J by 1 base, with 7 bases between the two germline ends. Germline CDR1 and CDR2: SGHVS and FQNEAQ.